This T cell receptor beta chain was found in a study of tumor-infiltrating lymphocytes in oesophageal squamous cell carcinoma. TCRdb independently ran MiXCR on the PCR reads; one entry per CDR3 protein. The top ten clones hold roughly 15% of a sample with under 8,000 distinct CDR3 sequences, about 14% of them seen once. The CDR3 is 16 amino acids. Germline V lookup: CDR1 SGHTA, CDR2 FQGNSA. The trim removed 7 bases at V and 8 bases at J, leaving 16 bases unmatched. In its sample, this clonotype ranks as large. This rearrangement joins TRBV7-2 to TRBJ2-1, with 8 bases matching TRBD1. The sample taken for sequencing was esophageal tumor tissue. The receptor comes from a male donor with esophageal squamous cell carcinoma. The CDR3 bases are TGTGCCAGCACTAATACGACAGGGGTTTTTACAGATGAGCAGTTCTTC. Translating it yields CASTNTTGVFTDEQFF.